This T cell receptor beta chain was profiled in a study of shared clonotypes between healthy human individuals. Germline CDR1 reads LGHNA; CDR2 reads YSLEER. The CDR3 sequence is 16 residues long. Trimming left V 2 bases short and J 0 bases short, with 14 bases between. The naive CD8 subset, CD45RO-negative cells positively selected for CCR7, excluded terminally differentiated effector memory CD45RA+ cells. Donors comprised healthy HIV-negative adults lacking recent acute infections or vaccinations. Profiling relied on immunoSEQ multiplex PCR, and the TCRdb table lists in-frame clones only, not all of them. This sample has about 1,800,000 clones, with about 95% found just once.

The specimen sequenced was naive CD8+ T cells sorted from blood. The TCR originated in a young man in good health. The chain is built from TRBV4-3 and TRBJ2-7; D tentatively fits TRBD1 or TRBD2 (7 bases each). CDR3 amino acids: CASSQRGEGASYEQYF. CDR3 DNA: TGCGCCAGCAGCCAAAGAGGGGAGGGGGCCTCCTACGAGCAGTACTTC.